Each of the 13 T cell receptor beta chains below was sequenced from the same sample in a study of blood T cell repertoires in COVID-19 (dated by TCRdb to about 2020). The method behind the library was the immunoSEQ multiplex PCR assay. The source is immuneACCESS, and TCRdb retained only in-frame sequences with V and J called. Part of the clones is not carried over; for the studies checked, unresolved V genes explain less than half of this, and the remainder is unexplained. Present in this sample are 90,000 or so clones, around 78% of which were seen just once. Over 10% of the sample rests with the top ten. The sample comprised peripheral blood. These receptors originate from a human donor in a cohort sampled during active COVID-19.

The chain couples TRBV19 to TRBJ2-1; D unclear. The germline V gene has CDR1 LNHDA and CDR2 SQIVND (reference sequence). The CDR3 extends over 13 amino acids. With 5 bases removed from V and 6 bases from J, the gap between germline ends came to 11 bases. The CDR3 is CASSLRHSNEQFF. CDR3 nucleotide sequence: TGTGCCAGTAGTCTTCGACACAGCAATGAGCAGTTCTTC.

The chain combines TRBV6-1 with TRBJ2-2; D remains ambiguous. The germline V gene has CDR1 MNHNS and CDR2 SASEGT. The V end was cut by 0 bases, the J end by 1 base, with 9 bases between. The CDR3 runs 16 residues. The CDR3 DNA reads as TGTGCCAGCAGTGAAGCGCGGAGTAGGAACACCGGGGAGCTGTTTTTT. This codes for CASSEARSRNTGELFF.

The chain joins TRBV6-6 to TRBJ2-3, with 7 bases matching TRBD1. Germline loops: CDR1 MNHNY, CDR2 SVGAGI (reference sequence). V lost 8 bases and J lost 4; bases outside the gene matches: 12. The CDR3 has 15 amino acids. The DNA for the CDR3 is TGTGCCAGCGGGGGACAGTCTTTATTGGCAGATACGCAGTATTTT. It encodes CASGGQSLLADTQYF.

The rearrangement joins TRBV11-2 to TRBJ2-5; 11 nucleotides agree with TRBD2. CDR3 length: 17 amino acids. Per the germline V gene, CDR1 is SGHAT and CDR2 is FQNNGV. V was clipped by 5 bases and J by 0 bases; unmatched bases: 8. Here the CDR3 DNA reads TGTGCCAGCAGCCAGGGTAGCGGGGGGGCCGACCAAGAGACCCAGTACTTC. It translates to CASSQGSGGADQETQYF.

The gene calls are TRBV6-6 and TRBJ2-7; the match to TRBD1 covers 7 bases. CDR1 is MNHNY and CDR2 is SVGAGI in the germline V gene (reference sequence). The length of the CDR3 is 15 residues. After removal of 6 bases from V and 1 base from J, the junction contained 9 bases not matched to a gene. DNA for the CDR3: TGTGCCAGCAGCCCAGTTCGGACAGGATCCTACGAGCAGTACTTC. Translated, it gives CASSPVRTGSYEQYF.

The chain couples TRBV5-1 to TRBJ2-2; 11 bases are shared with TRBD2. The CDR3 has 15 amino acids. V lost 4 bases to trimming and J lost 5 bases; unmatched junction nucleotides: 4. Germline CDR1 SGHRS, CDR2 YFSETQ. The CDR3 is CASSTLAGETGELFF. In nucleotides, the CDR3 is TGCGCCAGCAGCACACTAGCGGGAGAGACCGGGGAGCTGTTTTTT.

The rearrangement links TRBV28 to TRBJ2-1, with 7 bases aligning to TRBD1. V lost 5 bases to trimming and J lost 4 bases; unmatched junction nucleotides: 8. Germline loops: CDR1 MDHEN, CDR2 SYDVKM. There are 15 residues in the CDR3. CDR3 sequence: CASSRSGQRYNEQFF. CDR3 bases: TGTGCCAGCAGTAGATCGGGACAGAGATACAATGAGCAGTTCTTC.

This chain links TRBV25-1 with TRBJ2-1, with a weak D call TRBD2 (7 bases). Looked up from germline, CDR1 is MGHDK and CDR2 is SYGVNS. This CDR3 comprises 16 residues. Between the trimmed V and J ends, which lost 6 bases and 2 bases, there was a span of 17 bases. The CDR3 coding sequence is TGTGCCAGCAGCGGGTTCAGGGGAGGGACCTACAATGAGCAGTTCTTC. It encodes CASSGFRGGTYNEQFF. The complete variable domain, with remaining parts taken from reference TRBV25-1 and TRBJ2-1, reads EADIYQTPRYLVIGTGKKITLECSQTMGHDKMYWYQQDPGMELHLIHYSYGVNSTEKGDLSSESTVSRIRTEHFPLTLESARPSHTSQYLCASSGFRGGTYNEQFFGPGTRLTVL.

The chain uses TRBV6-1 and TRBJ1-4; no firm D call. V shed 0 bases and J shed 8 bases, with 16 bases lying between them. Germline V lookup: CDR1 MNHNS, CDR2 SASEGT. There are 16 residues in the CDR3. The CDR3 protein is CASSEAQTRRQEKLFF. As DNA, the CDR3 is TGTGCCAGCAGTGAAGCCCAGACTCGCCGCCAAGAAAAACTGTTTTTT.

This rearrangement joins TRBV24-1 to TRBJ1-2, with no clear D. In germline, CDR1 is KGHDR, CDR2 SFDVKD. This CDR3 has 13 residues. V lost 5 bases to trimming and J lost 0 bases, with 6 bases between them. In nucleotides, the CDR3 is TGTGCCACCAGTGTTGGCCCTAACTATGGCTACACCTTC. Amino acid sequence: CATSVGPNYGYTF.

This sequence joins TRBV6-1 and TRBJ2-1; possible D gene TRBD1, 5 bases. V was trimmed by 2 bases and J by 7 bases, leaving 12 bases between them. The CDR3 has 14 amino acids. Germline V CDR1 and CDR2: MNHNS, SASEGT. CDR3 region: CASSERTMRNEQFF. CDR3 in DNA: TGTGCCAGCAGTGAACGGACAATGAGGAATGAGCAGTTCTTC.

The rearrangement links TRBV27 to TRBJ1-2, with TRBD1 identical over 8 bases. CDR3 length: 16 residues. Germline trimming cut 4 bases from V and 9 bases from J; bases unmatched to any gene: 16. The germline CDR1 and CDR2 sequences are MNHEY and SMNVEV (reference sequence). CDR3 protein: CASSSPSGQGTFSYTF. CDR3 nucleotides: TGTGCCAGCAGTTCCCCTTCAGGACAGGGCACCTTCAGCTACACCTTC.

This chain uses TRBV19 with TRBJ1-3; D not certain. Trimming cost V 5 bases and J 0 bases, with 11 bases left between them. The CDR3 extends over 15 amino acids. Germline V CDR1 and CDR2: LNHDA, SQIVND (reference sequence). The CDR3 region is CASSRTYSSGNTIYF. The DNA for the CDR3 is TGTGCCAGTAGTCGCACCTACTCCTCTGGAAACACCATATATTTT. The whole variable domain, filled in from reference TRBV19 and TRBJ1-3, reads DGGITQSPKYLFRKEGQNVTLSCEQNLNHDAMYWYRQDPGQGLRLIYYSQIVNDFQKGDIAEGYSVSREKKESFPLTVTSAQKNPTAFYLCASSRTYSSGNTIYFGEGSWLTVV.